This entry concerns a single T cell receptor beta chain. What this receptor recognizes is not known. No clone much larger than this one lies a single base away; base qualities are absent. At the junction V is shortened by 2 bases and J by 5 bases, with 3 bases in between. From the germline V gene, CDR1 is SGHRS and CDR2 is YFSETQ. Including the terminal cysteine and phenylalanine, the CDR3 comprises 11 residues. The retained sequence is limited to the CDR3, 33 bases, with the frame set at the first base. This sample is drawn from a study of blood T cell repertoires in COVID-19 (dated by TCRdb to about 2020). For context, the study as a whole: Collaborator samples came from the United States, Italy and Spain and covered acute and convalescent phases of COVID-19. The material from the prospective study consisted of cDNA or gDNA derived from T cells, B-cell-depleted T cells, or PBMCs. The dataset comprised deeply sampled blood TCRbeta repertoires from subjects exposed to, actively infected with, or recovered from COVID-19. The repertoires were made available in a free public database intended to serve as a resource for research on the immune response to SARS-CoV-2. The samples were drawn from two sources: the first 160 participants of the ongoing ImmuneRACE study, and over 950 subjects contributed by 6 global collaborators. The sample metadata nearly always contained a de-identified subject ID, COVID-19 status, age in years and sex. Where HLA class I and class II types were available, the types were taken from metadata supplied by the sample provider, not from assay-based typing.

Overall study outcomes, separate from this receptor: The quantity of clinical and demographic metadata differed by source and by participant and was supplied without curation.

In the prospective study, participants were 18 to 89 years old, resided in about 25 geographic areas of the United States, and were enrolled through a virtual design. To assign participants to cohorts, the prospective study relied on clinical history that participants themselves reported in a screening survey and a study questionnaire. For ImmuneRACE Cohort 3, a participant was defined as recovered based on two consecutive negative NP/OP PCR tests, clearance by a healthcare professional, or resolution of symptoms. In the prospective study, whole blood, serum and a nasopharyngeal or oropharyngeal swab were collected from each participant by mobile phlebotomists. Additional blood draws and questionnaires over a 2-month period could optionally be provided by prospective study participants. Blood samples from the prospective study were shipped frozen or at room temperature prior to DNA extraction.

TCRbeta CDR3 regions were amplified from genomic DNA by means of the immunoSEQ Assay, a bias-controlled multiplex PCR. The source study handled its data this way. The number of nucleated cells in each sample was estimated by amplification of reference gene primers within the assay. To quantify the absolute abundance of each unique TCRbeta CDR3 rearrangement, sequence reads were collapsed and filtered. For each sample, productive Simpson clonality was calculated as the square root of Simpson's diversity index over productive rearrangements. TCRdb's version of the immuneACCESS table is confined to in-frame rearrangements and falls short of the full clone set. An unresolved V gene accounts for under half of the shortfall where checked; the remainder is of unknown origin. The V and J calls and clone size come from that table; D and trimming were worked out from the DNA. The sample includes 300,000 or so clones, with roughly 90% observed a single time. 2% to 3% of the sample is taken by the ten largest.

This TCR came from a man in his fifties or sixties who had recovered from COVID-19. The sequence links TRBV5-1 to TRBJ2-3; the D segment cannot be called with confidence. Sequencing used PBMCs or T cells enriched from blood (not recorded which). The DNA is TGCGCCAGCAGCTTACAAGATACGCAGTATTTT. The resulting protein is CASSLQDTQYF. Reference TRBV5-1 and TRBJ2-3 genes cover what lies past the CDR3, so the full variable domain is KAGVTQTPRYLIKTRGQQVTLSCSPISGHRSVSWYQQTPGQGLQFLFEYFSETQRNKGNFPGRFSGRQFSNSRSEMNVSTLELGDSALYLCASSLQDTQYFGPGTRLTVL.